This is a list of T cell receptor beta chains from one sample in a study of T-cell reconstitution after alpha-beta-depleted transplantation in children. Each CDR3 protein gets one entry after TCRdb re-called the PCR reads with MiXCR. This sample carries 300,000 to 400,000 distinct CDR3 sequences, roughly 14% of them seen once, and the ten largest clones take around 4.5%. The sequencing here drew on PBMCs, taken from the stem cell graft. The receptors stem from a human donor who donated a stem cell graft to a child with Fanconi anemia. The CDR3 runs from the conserved cysteine through the conserved F or W. D genes are given only for firm matches. Clone size appears in some rows only: once, few, many, or a class for an expanded clone.

TGCAGTGCTAGAGGACTAGCGCAAATCTACAATGAGCAGTTCTTC | CSARGLAQIYNEQFF | 15 | TRBJ2-1 | TRBV20-1 | few | TRBD2
TGTGCCAGCAGTAGCTCCGGGGGGTTGACGAACACCATATATTTT | CASSSSGGLTNTIYF | 15 | TRBJ1-3 | TRBV6-1 | NA | NA
TGTGCCAGCAGCTTGACTAGCGGGGGGAGAGAGACCCAGTACTTC | CASSLTSGGRETQYF | 15 | TRBJ2-5 | TRBV7-2 | NA | TRBD2
TGCAGTGCTACGGGGAAAGAGACCCAGTACTTC | CSATGKETQYF | 11 | TRBJ2-5 | TRBV20-1 | few | NA
TGCGCCAGCAGCTTGGGAAGGGCCGCCACCGGGGAGCTGTTTTTT | CASSLGRAATGELFF | 15 | TRBJ2-2 | TRBV5-1 | few | NA
TGCAGTGCCGACCACTATAAAACAGGGAACAATGAGCAGTTCTTC | CSADHYKTGNNEQFF | 15 | TRBJ2-1 | TRBV20-1 | NA | NA
TGCGCCAGCAGCTTGGTGCGGGGGGGAAGCACAGATACGCAGTATTTT | CASSLVRGGSTDTQYF | 16 | TRBJ2-3 | TRBV5-1 | few | TRBD2
TGTGCCGGCCCGGGACAGGAGGGCACAGATACGCAGTATTTT | CAGPGQEGTDTQYF | 14 | TRBJ2-3 | TRBV28 | NA | TRBD1
TGTGCCATCAGTTCCGGGACAGGGCGTGCAACTAATGAAAAACTGTTTTTT | CAISSGTGRATNEKLFF | 17 | TRBJ1-4 | TRBV10-3 | NA | TRBD1
TGTGCCAGCAGCTTGTTTAACACCGGGGAGCTGTTTTTT | CASSLFNTGELFF | 13 | TRBJ2-2 | TRBV5-5 | NA | NA
TGTGCCGCACGTCGGGGGGACTCCTACAATGAGCAGTTCTTC | CAARRGDSYNEQFF | 14 | TRBJ2-1 | TRBV6-1 | few | TRBD2
TGTGCCAGCAGTCTAGCGGCCTACAATGAGCAGTTCTTC | CASSLAAYNEQFF | 13 | TRBJ2-1 | TRBV7-3 | many | TRBD2
TGTGCCAGCAGCCCCTCCGGGAGCGGAATTGACACCGGGGAGCTGTTTTTT | CASSPSGSGIDTGELFF | 17 | TRBJ2-2 | TRBV11-2 | NA | NA
TGCGCCAGCAGCTTGCGGGGAAAACAAGAGACCCAGTACTTC | CASSLRGKQETQYF | 14 | TRBJ2-5 | TRBV5-1 | NA | NA